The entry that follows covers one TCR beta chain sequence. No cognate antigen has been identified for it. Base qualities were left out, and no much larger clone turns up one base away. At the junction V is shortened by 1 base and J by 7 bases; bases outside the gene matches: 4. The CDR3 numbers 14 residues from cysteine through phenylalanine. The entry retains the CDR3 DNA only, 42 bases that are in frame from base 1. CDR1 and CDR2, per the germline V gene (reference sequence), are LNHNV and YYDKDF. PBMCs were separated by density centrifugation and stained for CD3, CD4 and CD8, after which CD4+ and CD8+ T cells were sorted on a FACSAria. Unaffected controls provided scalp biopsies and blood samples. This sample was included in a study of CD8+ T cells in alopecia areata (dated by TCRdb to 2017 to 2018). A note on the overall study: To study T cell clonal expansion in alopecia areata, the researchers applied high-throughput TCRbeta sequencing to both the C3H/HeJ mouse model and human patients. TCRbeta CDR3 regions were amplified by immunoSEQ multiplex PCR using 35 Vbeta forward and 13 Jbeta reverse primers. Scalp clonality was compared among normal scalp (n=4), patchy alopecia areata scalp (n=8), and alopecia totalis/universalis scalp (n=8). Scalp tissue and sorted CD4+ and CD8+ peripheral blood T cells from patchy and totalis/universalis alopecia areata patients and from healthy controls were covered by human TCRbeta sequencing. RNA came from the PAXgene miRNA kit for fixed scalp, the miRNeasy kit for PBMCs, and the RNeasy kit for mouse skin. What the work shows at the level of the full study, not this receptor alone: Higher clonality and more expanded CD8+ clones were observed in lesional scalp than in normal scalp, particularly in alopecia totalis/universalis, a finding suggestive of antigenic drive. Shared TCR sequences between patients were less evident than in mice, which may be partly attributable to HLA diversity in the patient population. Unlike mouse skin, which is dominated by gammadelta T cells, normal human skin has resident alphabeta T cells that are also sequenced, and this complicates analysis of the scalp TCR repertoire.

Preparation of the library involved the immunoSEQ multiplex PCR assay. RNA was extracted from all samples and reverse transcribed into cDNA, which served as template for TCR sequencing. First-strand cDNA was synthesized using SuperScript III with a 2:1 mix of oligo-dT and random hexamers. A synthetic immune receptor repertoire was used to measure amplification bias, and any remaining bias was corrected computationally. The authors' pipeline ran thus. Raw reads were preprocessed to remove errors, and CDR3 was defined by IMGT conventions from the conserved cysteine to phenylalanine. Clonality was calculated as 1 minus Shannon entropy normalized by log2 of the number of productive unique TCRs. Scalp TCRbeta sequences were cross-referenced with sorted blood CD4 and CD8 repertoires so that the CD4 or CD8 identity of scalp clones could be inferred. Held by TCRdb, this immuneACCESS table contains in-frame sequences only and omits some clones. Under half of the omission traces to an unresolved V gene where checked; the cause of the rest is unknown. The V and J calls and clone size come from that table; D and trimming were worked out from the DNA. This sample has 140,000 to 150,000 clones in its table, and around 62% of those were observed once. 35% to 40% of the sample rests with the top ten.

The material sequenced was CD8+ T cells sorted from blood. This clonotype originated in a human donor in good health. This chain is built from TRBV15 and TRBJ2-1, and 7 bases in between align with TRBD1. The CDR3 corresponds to CATSRGDSLNEQFF. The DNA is TGTGCCACCAGCAGAGGGGACAGTCTAAATGAGCAGTTCTTC.